The present TCR beta chain was sequenced within a study of cytomegalovirus exposure and HLA in healthy donors. Study-wide findings and caveats: Most TCRs appeared rarely, but some public TCRs recurred in many donors. The classifier reportedly diagnosed cytomegalovirus status with high sensitivity and specificity. In vitro, three CMV-associated chains proved specific for CMV antigens.

This clone was detected a few times. Its antigen is unknown. Germline lookup yields CDR1 SGHNT and CDR2 YYREEE (reference sequence). The CDR3 extends over 15 amino acids. The germline V and J ends were trimmed by 1 base and 8 bases, with 15 bases remaining between them. Profiled with immunoSEQ multiplex PCR; TCRdb holds only in-frame clones, not every one. The sample yields some 110,000 clones, approximately 88% seen once. The source is a man in his late teens or twenties in good health and CMV-seronegative. Material for sequencing was PBMCs. The chain carries TRBV5-4 and TRBJ2-2; D is perhaps TRBD2 (5 bases). The CDR3 spells CASSLTRSQAGELFF. CDR3 DNA: TGTGCCAGCAGCTTGACTAGAAGTCAGGCGGGGGAGCTGTTTTTT.